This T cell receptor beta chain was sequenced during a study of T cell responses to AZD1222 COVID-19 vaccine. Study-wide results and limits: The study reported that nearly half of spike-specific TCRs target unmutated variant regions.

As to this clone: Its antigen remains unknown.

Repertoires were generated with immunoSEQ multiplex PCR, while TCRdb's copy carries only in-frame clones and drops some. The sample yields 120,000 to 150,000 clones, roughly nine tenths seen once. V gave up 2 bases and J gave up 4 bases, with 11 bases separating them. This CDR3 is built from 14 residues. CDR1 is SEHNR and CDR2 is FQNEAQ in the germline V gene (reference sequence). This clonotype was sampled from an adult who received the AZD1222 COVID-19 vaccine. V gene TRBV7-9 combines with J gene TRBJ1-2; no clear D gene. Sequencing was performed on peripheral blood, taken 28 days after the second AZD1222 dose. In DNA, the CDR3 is TGTGCCAGCAGCTTACCCTCACTTGGCTATGGCTACACCTTC. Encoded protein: CASSLPSLGYGYTF.